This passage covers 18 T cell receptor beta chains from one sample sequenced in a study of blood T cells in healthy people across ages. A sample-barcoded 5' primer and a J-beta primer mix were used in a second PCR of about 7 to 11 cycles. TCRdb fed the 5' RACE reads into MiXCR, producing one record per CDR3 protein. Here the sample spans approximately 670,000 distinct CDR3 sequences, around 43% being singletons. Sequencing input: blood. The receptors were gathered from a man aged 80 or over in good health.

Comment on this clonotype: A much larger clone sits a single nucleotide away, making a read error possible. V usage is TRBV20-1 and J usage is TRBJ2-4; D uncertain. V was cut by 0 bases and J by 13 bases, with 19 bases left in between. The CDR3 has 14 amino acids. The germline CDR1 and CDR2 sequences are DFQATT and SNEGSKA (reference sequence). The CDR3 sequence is CSARDPQPNYKQYF. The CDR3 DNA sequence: TGCAGTGCTAGAGATCCACAGCCTAACTACAAGCAGTACTTC.

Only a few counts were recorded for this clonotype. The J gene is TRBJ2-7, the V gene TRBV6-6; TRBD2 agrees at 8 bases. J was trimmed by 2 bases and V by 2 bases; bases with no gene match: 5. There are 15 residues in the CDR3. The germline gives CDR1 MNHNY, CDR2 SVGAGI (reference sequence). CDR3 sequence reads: CASSYAAGGPYEQYF. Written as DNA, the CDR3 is TGTGCCAGCAGTTACGCGGCGGGGGGACCCTACGAGCAGTACTTC.

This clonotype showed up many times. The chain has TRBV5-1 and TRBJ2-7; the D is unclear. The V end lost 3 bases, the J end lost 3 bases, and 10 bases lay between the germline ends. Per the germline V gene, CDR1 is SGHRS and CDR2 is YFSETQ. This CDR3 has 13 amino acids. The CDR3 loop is CASSSTTNYEQYF. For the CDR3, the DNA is TGCGCCAGCAGCTCAACCACGAACTACGAGCAGTACTTC.

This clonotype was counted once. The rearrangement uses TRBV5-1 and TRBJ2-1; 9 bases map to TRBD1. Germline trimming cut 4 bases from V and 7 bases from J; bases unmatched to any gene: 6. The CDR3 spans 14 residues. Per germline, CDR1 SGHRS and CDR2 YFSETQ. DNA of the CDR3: TGCGCCAGCAGCACACAGGGGGCGGGAAATGAGCAGTTCTTC. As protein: CASSTQGAGNEQFF.

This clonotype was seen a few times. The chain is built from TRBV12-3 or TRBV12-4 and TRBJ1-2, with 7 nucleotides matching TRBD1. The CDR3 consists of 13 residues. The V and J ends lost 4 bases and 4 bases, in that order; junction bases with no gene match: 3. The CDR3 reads CASSSDRAYGYTF. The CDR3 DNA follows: TGTGCCAGCAGTTCCGACAGGGCCTATGGCTACACCTTC.

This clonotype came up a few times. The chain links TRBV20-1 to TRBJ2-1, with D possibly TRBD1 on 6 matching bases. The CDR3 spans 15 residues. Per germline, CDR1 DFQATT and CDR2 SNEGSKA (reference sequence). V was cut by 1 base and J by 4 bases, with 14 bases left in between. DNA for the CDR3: TGCAGTGCTAGAGCCCCAGGGGCCGGATACAATGAGCAGTTCTTC. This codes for CSARAPGAGYNEQFF.

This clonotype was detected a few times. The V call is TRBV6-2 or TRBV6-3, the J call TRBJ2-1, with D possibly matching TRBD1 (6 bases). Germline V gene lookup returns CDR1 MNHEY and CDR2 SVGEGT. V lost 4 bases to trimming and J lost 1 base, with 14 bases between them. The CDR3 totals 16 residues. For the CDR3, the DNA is TGTGCCAGCAGTTCCCCTCAAGGGGGTTCCTACAATGAGCAGTTCTTC. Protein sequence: CASSSPQGGSYNEQFF.

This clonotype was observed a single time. The CDR3 is CAIGKTEAFF. CDR3 DNA sequence: TGTGCCATCGGAAAAACTGAAGCTTTCTTT. V usage is TRBV28 and J usage is TRBJ1-1; D unclear. The CDR3 is 10 amino acids. CDR1 MDHEN and CDR2 SYDVKM come from the germline V gene. V lost 10 bases, J lost 5 bases, and 8 bases lay in between.

The CDR3 bases are TGTGCCACCAGCAGAGATAGAGGCAGGGTTGGTCAGCCCCAGCATTTT. It codes for CATSRDRGRVGQPQHF. V is TRBV15 and J is TRBJ1-5, with a tentative D call TRBD1 (5 bases). In germline, CDR1 is LNHNV, CDR2 YYDKDF (reference sequence). This CDR3 region has 16 residues. Trimming took off 0 bases at V and 6 bases at J, with 15 bases between the two ends.

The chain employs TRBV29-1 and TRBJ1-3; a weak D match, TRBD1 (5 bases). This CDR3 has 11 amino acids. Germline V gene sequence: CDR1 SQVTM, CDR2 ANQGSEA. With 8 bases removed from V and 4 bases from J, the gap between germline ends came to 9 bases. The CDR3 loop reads CSLRDGNTIYF. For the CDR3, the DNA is TGCAGCCTCCGGGACGGAAACACCATATATTTT.

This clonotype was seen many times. The CDR3: CAISSQTYEQYF. The CDR3 DNA sequence: TGTGCCATCAGCTCACAGACCTACGAGCAGTACTTC. The genes are TRBV10-3 and TRBJ2-7; D is unclear. This CDR3 comprises 12 residues. V dropped 6 bases and J dropped 2 bases, with 8 bases sitting between them. Per the germline V gene, CDR1 is ENHRY and CDR2 is SYGVKD.

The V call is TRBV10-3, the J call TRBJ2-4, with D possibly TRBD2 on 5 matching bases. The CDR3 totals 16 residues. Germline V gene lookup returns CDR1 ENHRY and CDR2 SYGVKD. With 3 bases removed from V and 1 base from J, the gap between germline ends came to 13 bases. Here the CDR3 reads CAISDKDPGAKNIQYF. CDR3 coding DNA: TGTGCCATCAGTGATAAGGATCCGGGGGCCAAAAACATTCAGTACTTC.

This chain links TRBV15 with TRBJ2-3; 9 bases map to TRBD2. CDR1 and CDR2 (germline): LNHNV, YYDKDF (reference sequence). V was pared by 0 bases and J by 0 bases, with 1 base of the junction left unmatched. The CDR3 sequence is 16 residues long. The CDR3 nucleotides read TGTGCCACCAGCAGAGATCTAGCGGGAAGCACAGATACGCAGTATTTT. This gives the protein CATSRDLAGSTDTQYF.

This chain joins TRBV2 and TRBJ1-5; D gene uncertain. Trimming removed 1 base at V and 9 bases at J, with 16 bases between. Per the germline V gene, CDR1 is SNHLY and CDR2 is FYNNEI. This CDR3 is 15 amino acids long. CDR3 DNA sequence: TGTGCCAGCAGTGAAGACTCCTCTTGGGGTCCGCCCCAGCATTTT. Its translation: CASSEDSSWGPPQHF.

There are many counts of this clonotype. The CDR3 protein is CASSLADGDSRYF. The CDR3 DNA follows: TGCGCCAGCAGCTTGGCCGATGGGGACTCCAGGTACTTC. This chain links TRBV5-1 with TRBJ2-7, with D tentatively TRBD2 (6 bases). V shed 0 bases and J shed 12 bases, with 16 bases lying between them. There are 13 residues in the CDR3. CDR1 and CDR2 (germline): SGHRS, YFSETQ.

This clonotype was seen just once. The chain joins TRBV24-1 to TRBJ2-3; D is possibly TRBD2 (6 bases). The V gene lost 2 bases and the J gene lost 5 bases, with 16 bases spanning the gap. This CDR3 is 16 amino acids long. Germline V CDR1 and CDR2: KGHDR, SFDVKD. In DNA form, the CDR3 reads TGTGCCACCAGTGATTACCGGGAGTCTAGAGGAGATACGCAGTATTTT. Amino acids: CATSDYRESRGDTQYF.

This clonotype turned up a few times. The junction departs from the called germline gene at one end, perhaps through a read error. The CDR3 protein is CAGSYDQARSTQYF. CDR3 nucleotide sequence: TGTGCCGGCAGTTACGACCAGGCGAGGTCGACCCAGTACTTC. This chain uses TRBV6-5 with TRBJ2-7, with D unclear. The end of the DNA is better explained by TRBJ2-5, so the J call may be wrong. The CDR3 is 14 residues long. Germline-derived CDR1 and CDR2 are MNHEY and SVGAGI.

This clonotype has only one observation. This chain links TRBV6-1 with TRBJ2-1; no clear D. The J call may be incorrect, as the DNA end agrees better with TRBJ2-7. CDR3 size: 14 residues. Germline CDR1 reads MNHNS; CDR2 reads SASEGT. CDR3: CASIGALSYNEQYF. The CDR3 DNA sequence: TGTGCCAGCATAGGAGCCCTCTCCTACAATGAGCAGTACTTC.